Given below is one TCR beta chain in context. Its antigen is not known. The data derive from a study of beta chain features in type 1 diabetes. Study-wide results and limits: Fewer insertions but more deletions were seen at VDJ junctions in type 1 diabetes patients. It was possible that PCR favored shorter templates, equally so in patients and controls. Shorter TCRB CDR3s, moderately but significantly so, marked every one of the four CD4+ subsets in Type 1 diabetes patients. Cells with high TCR expression could be over-represented by cDNA sequencing.

Purity above 98% was achieved in all sorted populations. Germline-derived CDR1 and CDR2 are MGHRA and YSYEKL. This CDR3 spans 14 amino acids. Unmatched junction bases numbered 5, after V lost 2 bases and J lost 6 bases. As every portion of the isolated RNA was reverse transcribed, the sequencing read expressed TCRB transcripts. TCRdb keeps only in-frame clones here, not all; method: immunoSEQ multiplex PCR. The sample gives 50,000 or so clones, under 50% of which show up once; approximately 1.3% is in the top ten. This chain joins TRBV4-1 and TRBJ1-1; TRBD1 agrees at 8 bases. This sequence originates from a young man with type 1 diabetes. What was sequenced was Tregs from blood. CDR3 nucleotide sequence: TGCGCCAGCAGCCAAATGGACAGGGTAGCTGAAGCTTTCTTT. This codes for CASSQMDRVAEAFF.